This T cell receptor beta chain was captured by sequencing in a study of vaccination effects on CD4 cells after COVID-19. As for this clone: What it binds is unknown.

CD4+ T cell isolation took place after 10 days of culture. TCRdb's table, derived via immunoSEQ multiplex PCR, lists solely in-frame clones and lacks some. Among approximately 37,000 clones listed, roughly 87% were seen once. CDR3 length: 13 residues. Germline V CDR1 and CDR2: SGHRS, YFSETQ. The V end was cut by 3 bases, the J end by 5 bases, with 10 bases between. The sequence came from a human donor who received a COVID-19 vaccine. The rearrangement joins TRBV5-1 to TRBJ2-3; D may be TRBD2 (5 bases). This material consisted of CD4+ T cells from PBMCs cultured without peptide, taken before COVID-19 vaccination. In DNA, the CDR3 is TGCGCCAGCAGCTCCCGGGGTGAAGATACGCAGTATTTT. Protein sequence: CASSSRGEDTQYF.